This TCR beta chain was recorded in a study of Ad26.COV2.S vaccination and SARS-CoV-2 variants. About the study: The authors gave Ad26.COV2.S intramuscularly, either once or twice 56 days apart.

In germline, CDR1 is SNHLY, CDR2 FYNNEI. There are 13 residues in the CDR3. V lost 8 bases and J lost 7; bases outside the gene matches: 10. Generated by immunoSEQ multiplex PCR, the TCRdb table keeps only in-frame clones and is missing some. The sample records 350,000 to 400,000 clones, less than 90% being singletons. The treatment: 15 to 20 received Ad26.COV2.S at low or high dose, single or two shots; roughly 5 received placebo; per-sample allocation not given. After the first vaccine or placebo injection, samples were drawn on day 63. This chain uses TRBV2 with TRBJ1-1; 7 bases are shared with TRBD1. This sequence was found in a person aged 18-65 years who received the Ad26.COV2.S COVID-19 vaccine or a placebo. This material consisted of peripheral blood, taken in a trial of Ad26.COV2.S vaccine versus placebo. CDR3 in DNA: TGTGCCAGCCATTATGACAGGGAAAATGAAGCTTTCTTT. This codes for CASHYDRENEAFF. Variable domain in full (rest from reference TRBV2 and TRBJ1-1): EPEVTQTPSHQVTQMGQEVILRCVPISNHLYFYWYRQILGQKVEFLVSFYNNEISEKSEIFDDQFSVERPDGSNFTLKIRSTKLEDSAMYFCASHYDRENEAFFGQGTRLTVV.